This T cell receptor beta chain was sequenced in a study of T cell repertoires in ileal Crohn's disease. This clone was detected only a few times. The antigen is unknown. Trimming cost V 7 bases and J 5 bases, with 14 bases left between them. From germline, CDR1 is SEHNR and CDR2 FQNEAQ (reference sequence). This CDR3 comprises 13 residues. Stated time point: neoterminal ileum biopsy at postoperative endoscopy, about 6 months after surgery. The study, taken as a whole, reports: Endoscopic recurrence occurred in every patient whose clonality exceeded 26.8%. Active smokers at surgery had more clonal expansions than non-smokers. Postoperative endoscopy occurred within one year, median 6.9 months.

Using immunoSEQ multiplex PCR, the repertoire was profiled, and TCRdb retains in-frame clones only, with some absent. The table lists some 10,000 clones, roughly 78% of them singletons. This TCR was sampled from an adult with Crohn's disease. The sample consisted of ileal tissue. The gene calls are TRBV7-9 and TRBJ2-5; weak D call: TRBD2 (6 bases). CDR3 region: CASTHPGGETQYF. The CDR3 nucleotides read TGTGCCAGCACCCACCCTGGGGGGGAGACCCAGTACTTC.